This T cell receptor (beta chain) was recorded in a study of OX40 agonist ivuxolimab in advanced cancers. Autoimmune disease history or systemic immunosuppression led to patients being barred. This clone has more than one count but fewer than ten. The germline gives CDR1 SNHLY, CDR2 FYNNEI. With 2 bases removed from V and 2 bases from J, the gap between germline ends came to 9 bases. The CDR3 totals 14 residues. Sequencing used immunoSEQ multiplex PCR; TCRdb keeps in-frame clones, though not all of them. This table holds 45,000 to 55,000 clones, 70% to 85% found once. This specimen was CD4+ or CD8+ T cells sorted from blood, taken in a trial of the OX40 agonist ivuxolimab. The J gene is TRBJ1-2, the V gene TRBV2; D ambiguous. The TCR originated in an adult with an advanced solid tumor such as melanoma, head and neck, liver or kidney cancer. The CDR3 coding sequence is TGTGCCAGCAGTGAAACGGGCTTAAACTATGGCTACACCTTC. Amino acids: CASSETGLNYGYTF.